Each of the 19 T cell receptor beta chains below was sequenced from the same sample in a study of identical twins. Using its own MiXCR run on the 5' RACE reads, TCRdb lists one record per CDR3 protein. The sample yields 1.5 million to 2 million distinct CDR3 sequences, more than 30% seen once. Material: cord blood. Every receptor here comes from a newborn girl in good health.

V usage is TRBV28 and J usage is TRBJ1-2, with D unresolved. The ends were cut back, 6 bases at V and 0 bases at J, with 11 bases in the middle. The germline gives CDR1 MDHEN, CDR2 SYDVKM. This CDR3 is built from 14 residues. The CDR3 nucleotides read TGTGCCAGCAGCTCAGATGGGCCTAACTATGGCTACACCTTC. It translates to CASSSDGPNYGYTF.

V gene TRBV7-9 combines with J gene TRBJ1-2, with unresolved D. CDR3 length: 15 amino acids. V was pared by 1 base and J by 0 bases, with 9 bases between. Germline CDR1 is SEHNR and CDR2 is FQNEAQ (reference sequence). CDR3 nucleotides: TGTGCCAGCAGCTTAGAGACCCGAGCTAACTATGGCTACACCTTC. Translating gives CASSLETRANYGYTF.

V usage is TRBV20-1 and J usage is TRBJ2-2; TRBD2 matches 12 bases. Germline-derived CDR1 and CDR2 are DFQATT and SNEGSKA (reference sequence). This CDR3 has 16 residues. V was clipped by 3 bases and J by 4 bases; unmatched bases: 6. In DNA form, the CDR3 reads TGCAGTGCTAGGACTAGCGGGAGAATATCCACCGGGGAGCTGTTTTTT. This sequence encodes CSARTSGRISTGELFF.

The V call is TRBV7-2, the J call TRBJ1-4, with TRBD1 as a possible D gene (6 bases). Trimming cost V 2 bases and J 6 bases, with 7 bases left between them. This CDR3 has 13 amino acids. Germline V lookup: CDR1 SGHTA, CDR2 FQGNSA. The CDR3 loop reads CASSLHRDEKLFF. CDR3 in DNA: TGTGCCAGCAGCTTACACAGGGATGAAAAACTGTTTTTT.

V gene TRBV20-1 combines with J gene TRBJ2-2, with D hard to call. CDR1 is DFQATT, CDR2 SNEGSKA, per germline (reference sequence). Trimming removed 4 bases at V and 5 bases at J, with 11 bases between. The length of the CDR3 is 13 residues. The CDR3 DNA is TGCAGTGCTAAGGCGGACGGTACCGGGGAGCTGTTTTTT. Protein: CSAKADGTGELFF.

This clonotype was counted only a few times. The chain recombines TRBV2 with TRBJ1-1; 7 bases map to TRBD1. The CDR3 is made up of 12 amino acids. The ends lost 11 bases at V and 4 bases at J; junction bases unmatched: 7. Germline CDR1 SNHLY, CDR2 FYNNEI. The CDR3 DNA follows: TGTGCCCGACAGGGAGGCGGCACTGAAGCTTTCTTT. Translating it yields CARQGGGTEAFF.

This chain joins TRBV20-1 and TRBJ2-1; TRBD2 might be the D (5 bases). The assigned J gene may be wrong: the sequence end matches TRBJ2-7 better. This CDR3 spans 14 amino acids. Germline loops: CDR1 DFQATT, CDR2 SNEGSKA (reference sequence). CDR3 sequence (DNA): TGCAGTGTCAGACCTGGGAGCTCCTACAATGAGCAGTACTTC. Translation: CSVRPGSSYNEQYF.

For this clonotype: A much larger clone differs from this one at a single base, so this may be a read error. The CDR3 sequence: CASSQDLLAASTDAQYF. For the CDR3, the DNA is TGTGCCAGCAGCCAAGATTTACTAGCGGCTAGCACAGATGCGCAGTATTTT. The chain joins TRBV4-2 to TRBJ2-3; TRBD2 matches at 8 bases. CDR1 is LGHNA and CDR2 is YNFKEQ in the germline V gene. This CDR3 has 17 amino acids.

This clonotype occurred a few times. CDR3 amino acids: CASSQGSAGKDGQYF. For the CDR3, the DNA is TGTGCCAGCAGCCAAGGGTCAGCGGGGAAAGATGGGCAGTACTTC. The chain joins TRBV3-1 to TRBJ2-4; 7 nucleotides align to TRBD2. The CDR3 loop spans 15 amino acids. V shed 1 base and J 13 bases; nucleotides not matched to a gene: 13. CDR1 and CDR2 (germline): LGHDT, YNNKEL (reference sequence).

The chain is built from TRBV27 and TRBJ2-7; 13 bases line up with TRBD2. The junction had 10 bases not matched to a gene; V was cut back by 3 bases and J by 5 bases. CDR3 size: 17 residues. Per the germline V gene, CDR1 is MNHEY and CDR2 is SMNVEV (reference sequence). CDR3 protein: CASSFLGLAGVVDEQYF. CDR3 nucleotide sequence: TGTGCCAGCAGTTTCCTTGGACTAGCGGGAGTCGTGGACGAGCAGTACTTC.

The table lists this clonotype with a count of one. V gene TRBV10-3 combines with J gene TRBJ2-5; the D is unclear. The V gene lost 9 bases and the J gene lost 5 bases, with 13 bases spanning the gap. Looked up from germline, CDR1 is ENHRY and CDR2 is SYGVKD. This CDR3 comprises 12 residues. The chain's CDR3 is CAISEPWETQYF. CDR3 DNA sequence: TGTGCCATTTCCGAGCCTTGGGAGACCCAGTACTTC.

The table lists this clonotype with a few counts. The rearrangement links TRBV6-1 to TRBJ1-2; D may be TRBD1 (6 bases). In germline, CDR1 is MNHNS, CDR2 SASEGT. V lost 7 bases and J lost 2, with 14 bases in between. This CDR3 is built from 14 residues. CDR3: CASTTGTSNYGYTF. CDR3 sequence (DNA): TGTGCCAGCACCACCGGGACATCCAACTATGGCTACACCTTC.

CDR3 region: CASSTGDKDADTQYF. The CDR3 DNA reads TGTGCCAGCAGTACAGGGGACAAGGATGCAGATACGCAGTATTTT. The V call is TRBV12-3 or TRBV12-4, the J call TRBJ2-3, with TRBD1 matching 7 bases. This CDR3 region has 15 residues. V shed 5 bases and J 4 bases; nucleotides not matched to a gene: 9.

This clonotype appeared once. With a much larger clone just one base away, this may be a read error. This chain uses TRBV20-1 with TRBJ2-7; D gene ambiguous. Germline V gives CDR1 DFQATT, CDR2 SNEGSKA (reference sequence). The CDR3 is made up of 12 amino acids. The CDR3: CSARGSSYERYF. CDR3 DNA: TGCAGTGCTAGAGGCAGCTCCTACGAGCGGTACTTC.

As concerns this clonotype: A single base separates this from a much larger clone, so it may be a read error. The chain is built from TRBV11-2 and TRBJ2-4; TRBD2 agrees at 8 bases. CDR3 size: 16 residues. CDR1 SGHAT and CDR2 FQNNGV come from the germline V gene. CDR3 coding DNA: TGTGCCAGCAGCTTTAGGGGATCGGGAGGGGAAAACACTCAGTACTTC. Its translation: CASSFRGSGGENTQYF.

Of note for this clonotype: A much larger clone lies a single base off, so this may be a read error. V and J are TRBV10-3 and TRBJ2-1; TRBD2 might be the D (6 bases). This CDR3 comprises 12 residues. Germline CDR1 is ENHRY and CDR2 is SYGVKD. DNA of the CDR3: TGTGCCATCAGTGAACGGGAGAATGAGCGGTTCTTC. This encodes CAISERENERFF.

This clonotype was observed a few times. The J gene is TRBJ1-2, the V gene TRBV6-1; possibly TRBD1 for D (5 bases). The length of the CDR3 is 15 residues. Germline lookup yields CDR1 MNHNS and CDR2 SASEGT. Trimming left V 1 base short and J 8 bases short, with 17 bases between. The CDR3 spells CASSEVRGAPEGYTF. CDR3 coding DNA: TGTGCCAGCAGTGAAGTGAGGGGCGCTCCCGAAGGCTACACCTTC.

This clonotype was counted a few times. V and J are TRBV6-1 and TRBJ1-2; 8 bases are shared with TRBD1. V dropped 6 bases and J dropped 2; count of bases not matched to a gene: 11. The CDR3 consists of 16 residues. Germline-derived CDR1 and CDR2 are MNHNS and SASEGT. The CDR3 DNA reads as TGTGCCAGCAGCCTCCTTGGACAGGGACCCAACTATGGCTACACCTTC. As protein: CASSLLGQGPNYGYTF.

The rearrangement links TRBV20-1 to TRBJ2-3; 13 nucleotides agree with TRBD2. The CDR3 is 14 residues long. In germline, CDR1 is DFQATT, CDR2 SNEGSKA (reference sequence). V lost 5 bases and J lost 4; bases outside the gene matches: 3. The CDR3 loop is CSAGTSGTSDTQYF. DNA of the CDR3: TGCAGTGCTGGGACTAGCGGGACGTCAGATACGCAGTATTTT.